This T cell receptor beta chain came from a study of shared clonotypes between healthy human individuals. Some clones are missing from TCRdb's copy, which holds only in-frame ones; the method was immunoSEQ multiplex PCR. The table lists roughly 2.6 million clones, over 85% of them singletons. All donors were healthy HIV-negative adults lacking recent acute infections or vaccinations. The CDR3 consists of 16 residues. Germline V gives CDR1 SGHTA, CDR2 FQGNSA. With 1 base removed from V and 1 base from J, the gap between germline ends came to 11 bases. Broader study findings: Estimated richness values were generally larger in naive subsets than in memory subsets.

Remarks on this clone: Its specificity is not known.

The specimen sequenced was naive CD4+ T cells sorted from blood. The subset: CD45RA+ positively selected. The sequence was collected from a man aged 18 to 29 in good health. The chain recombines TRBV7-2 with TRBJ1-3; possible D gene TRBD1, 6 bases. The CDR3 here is CASSLVLGASGNTIYF. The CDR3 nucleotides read TGTGCCAGCAGCTTAGTTTTGGGGGCTTCTGGAAACACCATATATTTT.